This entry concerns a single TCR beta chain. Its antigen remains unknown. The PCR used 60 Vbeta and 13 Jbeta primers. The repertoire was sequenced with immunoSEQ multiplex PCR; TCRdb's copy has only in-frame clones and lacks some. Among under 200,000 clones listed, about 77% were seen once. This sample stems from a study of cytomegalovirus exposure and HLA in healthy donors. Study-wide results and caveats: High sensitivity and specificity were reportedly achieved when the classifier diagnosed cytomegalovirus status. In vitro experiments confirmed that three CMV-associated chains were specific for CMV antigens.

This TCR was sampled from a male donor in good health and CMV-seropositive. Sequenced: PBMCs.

This CDR3 reads CASSERTGVLNYGYTF. CDR3 DNA sequence: TGTGCCAGCAGTGAGAGGACAGGGGTTCTTAACTATGGCTACACCTTC. The chain carries TRBV6-1 and TRBJ1-2; 9 bases align to TRBD1. The V and J ends lost 3 bases and 1 base, in that order; junction bases with no gene match: 6. Germline assignment: CDR1 MNHNS and CDR2 SASEGT. This CDR3 has 16 amino acids.